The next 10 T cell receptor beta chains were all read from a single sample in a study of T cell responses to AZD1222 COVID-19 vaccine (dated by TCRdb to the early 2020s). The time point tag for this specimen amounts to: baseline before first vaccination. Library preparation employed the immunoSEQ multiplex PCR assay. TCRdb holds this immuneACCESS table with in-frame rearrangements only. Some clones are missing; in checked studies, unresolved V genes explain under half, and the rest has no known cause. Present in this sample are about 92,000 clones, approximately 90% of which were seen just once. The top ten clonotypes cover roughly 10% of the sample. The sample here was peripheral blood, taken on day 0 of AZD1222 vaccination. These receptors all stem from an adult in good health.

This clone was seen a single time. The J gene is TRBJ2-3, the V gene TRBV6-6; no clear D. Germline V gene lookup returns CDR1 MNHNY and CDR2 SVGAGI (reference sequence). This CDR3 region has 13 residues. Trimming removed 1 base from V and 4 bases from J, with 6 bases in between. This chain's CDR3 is CASSYYNPDTQYF. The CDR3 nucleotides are TGTGCCAGCAGTTACTACAACCCAGATACGCAGTATTTT.

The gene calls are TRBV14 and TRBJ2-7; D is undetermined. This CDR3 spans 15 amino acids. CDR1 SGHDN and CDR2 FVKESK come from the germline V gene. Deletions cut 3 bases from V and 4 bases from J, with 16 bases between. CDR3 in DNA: TGTGCCAGCAGCCACCGAAGGGTAGGACCTTACGAGCAGTACTTC. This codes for CASSHRRVGPYEQYF.

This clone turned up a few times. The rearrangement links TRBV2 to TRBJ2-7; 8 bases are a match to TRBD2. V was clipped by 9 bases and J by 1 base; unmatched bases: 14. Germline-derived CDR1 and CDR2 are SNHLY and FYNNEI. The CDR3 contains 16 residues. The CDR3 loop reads CASSGTPENQSYEQYF. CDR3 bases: TGTGCCAGTAGCGGGACTCCTGAAAACCAATCCTACGAGCAGTACTTC.

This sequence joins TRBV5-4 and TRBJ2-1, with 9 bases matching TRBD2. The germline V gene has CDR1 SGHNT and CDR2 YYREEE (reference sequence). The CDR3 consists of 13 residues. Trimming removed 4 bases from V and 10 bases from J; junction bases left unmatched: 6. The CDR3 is CASSTGTSWEQFF. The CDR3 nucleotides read TGTGCCAGCAGCACCGGGACTAGCTGGGAGCAGTTCTTC.

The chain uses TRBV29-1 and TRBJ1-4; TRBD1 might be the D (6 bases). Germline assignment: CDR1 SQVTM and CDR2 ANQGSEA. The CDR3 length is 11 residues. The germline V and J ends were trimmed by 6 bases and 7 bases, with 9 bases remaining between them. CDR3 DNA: TGCAGCGTGGGGGCGGGTGAAAAACTGTTTTTT. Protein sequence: CSVGAGEKLFF.

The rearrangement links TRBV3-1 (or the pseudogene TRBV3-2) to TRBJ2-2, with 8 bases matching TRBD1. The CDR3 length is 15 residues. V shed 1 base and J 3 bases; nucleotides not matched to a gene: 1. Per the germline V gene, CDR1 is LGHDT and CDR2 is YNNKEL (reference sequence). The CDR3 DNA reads TGTGCCAGCAGCCAAGCGGACAGGGACACCGGGGAGCTGTTTTTT. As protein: CASSQADRDTGELFF.

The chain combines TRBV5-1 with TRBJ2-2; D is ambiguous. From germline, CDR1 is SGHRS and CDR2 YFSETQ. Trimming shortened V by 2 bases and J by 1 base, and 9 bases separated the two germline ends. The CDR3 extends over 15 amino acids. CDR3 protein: CASSLMGMNTGELFF. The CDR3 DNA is TGCGCCAGCAGCTTAATGGGGATGAACACCGGGGAGCTGTTTTTT.

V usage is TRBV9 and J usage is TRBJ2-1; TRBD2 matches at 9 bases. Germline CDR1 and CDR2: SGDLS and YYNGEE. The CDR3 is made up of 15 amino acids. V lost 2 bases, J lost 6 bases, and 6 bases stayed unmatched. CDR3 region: CASSVLAGFGNEQFF. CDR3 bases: TGTGCCAGCAGCGTCCTAGCGGGATTCGGCAATGAGCAGTTCTTC.

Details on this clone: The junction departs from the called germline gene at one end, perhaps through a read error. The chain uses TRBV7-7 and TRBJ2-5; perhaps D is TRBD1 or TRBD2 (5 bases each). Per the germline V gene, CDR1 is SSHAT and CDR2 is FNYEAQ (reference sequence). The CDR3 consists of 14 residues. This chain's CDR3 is CASSLAMQGETQYF. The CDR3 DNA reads TGTGCTAGCAGCTTAGCGATGCAGGGAGAGACCCAGTACTTC.

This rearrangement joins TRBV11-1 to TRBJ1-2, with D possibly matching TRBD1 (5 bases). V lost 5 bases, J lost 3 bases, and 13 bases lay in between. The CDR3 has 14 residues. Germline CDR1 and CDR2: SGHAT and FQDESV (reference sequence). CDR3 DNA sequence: TGTGCCAGCAGCCCCTTGGGGACGGACTATGGCTACACCTTC. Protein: CASSPLGTDYGYTF.